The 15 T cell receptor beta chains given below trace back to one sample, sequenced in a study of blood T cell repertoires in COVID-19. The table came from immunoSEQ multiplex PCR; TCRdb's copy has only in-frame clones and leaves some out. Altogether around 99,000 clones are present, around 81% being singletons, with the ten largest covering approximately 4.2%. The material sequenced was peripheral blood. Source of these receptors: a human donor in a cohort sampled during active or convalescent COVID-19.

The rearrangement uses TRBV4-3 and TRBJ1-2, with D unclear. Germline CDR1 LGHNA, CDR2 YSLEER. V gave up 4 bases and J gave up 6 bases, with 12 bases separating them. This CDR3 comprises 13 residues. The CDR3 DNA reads TGCGCCAGCAGCCGGTCGGGTGAGGATGGCTACACCTTC. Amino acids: CASSRSGEDGYTF.

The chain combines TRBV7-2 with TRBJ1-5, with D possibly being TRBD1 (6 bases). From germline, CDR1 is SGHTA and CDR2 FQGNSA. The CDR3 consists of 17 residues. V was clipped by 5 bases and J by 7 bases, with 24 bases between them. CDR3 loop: CASSAGVGGRIQQPQHF. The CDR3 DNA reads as TGTGCCAGCAGCGCGGGCGTGGGGGGGCGCATTCAACAGCCCCAGCATTTT.

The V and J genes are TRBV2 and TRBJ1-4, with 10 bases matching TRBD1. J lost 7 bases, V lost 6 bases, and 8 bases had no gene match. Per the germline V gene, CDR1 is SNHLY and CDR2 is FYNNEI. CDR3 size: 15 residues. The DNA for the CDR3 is TGTGCCAGCAGCACCGGGACAGGGGCCTTTGAAAAACTGTTTTTT. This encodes CASSTGTGAFEKLFF.

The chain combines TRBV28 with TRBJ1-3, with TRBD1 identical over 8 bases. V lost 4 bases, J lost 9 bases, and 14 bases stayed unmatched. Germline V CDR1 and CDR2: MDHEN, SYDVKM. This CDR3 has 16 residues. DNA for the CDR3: TGTGCCAGCAGTTACAGGGGGGTCCTTTCGGGTGGCACCATATATTTT. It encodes CASSYRGVLSGGTIYF.

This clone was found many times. The CDR3 is CASSDRTGVNTEAFF. CDR3 nucleotides: TGTGCCAGCAGTGATCGGACAGGAGTGAACACTGAAGCTTTCTTT. This chain joins TRBV25-1 and TRBJ1-1; 7 nucleotides agree with TRBD1. Germline values: CDR1 MGHDK, CDR2 SYGVNS. Trimming cost V 3 bases and J 0 bases; bases outside gene matches: 4. CDR3 size: 15 residues.

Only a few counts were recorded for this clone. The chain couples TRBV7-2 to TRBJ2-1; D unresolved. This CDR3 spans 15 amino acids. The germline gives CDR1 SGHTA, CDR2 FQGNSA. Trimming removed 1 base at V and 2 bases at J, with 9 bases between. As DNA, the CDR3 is TGTGCCAGCAGCTTAGTTGCAGGCCCCTACAATGAGCAGTTCTTC. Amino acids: CASSLVAGPYNEQFF.

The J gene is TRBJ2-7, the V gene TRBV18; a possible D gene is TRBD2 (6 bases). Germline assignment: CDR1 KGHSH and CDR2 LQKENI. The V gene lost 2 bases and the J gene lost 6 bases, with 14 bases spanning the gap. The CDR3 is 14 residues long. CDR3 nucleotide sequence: TGTGCCAGCTCACCAACGGGAGAAAGGGCCGAGCAGTACTTC. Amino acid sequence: CASSPTGERAEQYF.

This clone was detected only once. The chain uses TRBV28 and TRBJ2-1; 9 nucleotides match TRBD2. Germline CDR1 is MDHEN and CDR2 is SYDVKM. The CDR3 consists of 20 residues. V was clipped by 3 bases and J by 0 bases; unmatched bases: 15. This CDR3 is CASSFLMASGKPRSYNEQFF. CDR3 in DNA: TGTGCCAGCAGTTTCCTGATGGCTAGCGGGAAACCGCGCTCCTACAATGAGCAGTTCTTC.

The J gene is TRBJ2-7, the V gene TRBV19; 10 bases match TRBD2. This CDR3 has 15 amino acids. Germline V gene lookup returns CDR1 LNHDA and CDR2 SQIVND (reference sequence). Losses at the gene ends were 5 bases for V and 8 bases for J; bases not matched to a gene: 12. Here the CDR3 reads CASSDSGLAGEKQYF. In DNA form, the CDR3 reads TGTGCCAGTAGTGATTCAGGGCTAGCGGGAGAAAAGCAGTACTTC.

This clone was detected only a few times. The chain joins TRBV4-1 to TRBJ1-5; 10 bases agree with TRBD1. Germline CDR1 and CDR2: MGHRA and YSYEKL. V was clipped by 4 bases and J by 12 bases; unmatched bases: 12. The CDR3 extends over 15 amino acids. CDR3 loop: CASSPHGTGEDCQHF. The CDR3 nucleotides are TGCGCCAGCAGCCCCCACGGGACAGGGGAAGACTGCCAGCATTTT.

CDR3 nucleotides: TGTGCCAGCAGCAAAGCCCCCTCCGGGGACAGCCTCATGAACACTGAAGCTTTCTTT. Residues: CASSKAPSGDSLMNTEAFF. The rearrangement joins TRBV21-1 to TRBJ1-1; the tabulated D call, TRBD1, remains unverified against the DNA. TRBV21-1 counts as a pseudogene. The length of the CDR3 is 19 residues.

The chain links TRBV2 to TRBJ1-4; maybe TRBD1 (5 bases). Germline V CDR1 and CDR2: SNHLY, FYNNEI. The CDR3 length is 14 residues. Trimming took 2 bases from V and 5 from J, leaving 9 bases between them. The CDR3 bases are TGTGCCAGCAGTGAACCCCAGGGAAATGAAAAACTGTTTTTT. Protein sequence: CASSEPQGNEKLFF.

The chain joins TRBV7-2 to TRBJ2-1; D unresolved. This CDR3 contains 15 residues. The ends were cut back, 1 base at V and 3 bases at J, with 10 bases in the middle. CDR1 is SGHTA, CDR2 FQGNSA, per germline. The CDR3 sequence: CASSLDGSGYNEQFF. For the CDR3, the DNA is TGTGCCAGCAGCTTAGACGGGTCCGGCTACAATGAGCAGTTCTTC.

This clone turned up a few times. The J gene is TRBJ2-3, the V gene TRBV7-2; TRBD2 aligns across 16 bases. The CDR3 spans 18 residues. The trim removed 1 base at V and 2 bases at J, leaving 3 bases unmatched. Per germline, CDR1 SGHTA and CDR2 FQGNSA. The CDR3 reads CASSLEGLAGGVTDTQYF. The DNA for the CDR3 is TGTGCCAGCAGCTTAGAGGGACTAGCGGGAGGGGTCACAGATACGCAGTATTTT.

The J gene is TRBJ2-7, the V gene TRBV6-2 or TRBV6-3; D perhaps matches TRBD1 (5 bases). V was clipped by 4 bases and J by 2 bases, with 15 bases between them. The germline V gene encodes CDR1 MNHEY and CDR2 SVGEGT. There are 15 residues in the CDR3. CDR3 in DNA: TGTGCCAGCAGTTCCATCTGGACACCTCCCTACGAGCAGTACTTC. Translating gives CASSSIWTPPYEQYF.